Listed below are T cell receptor beta chains from one sample, sequenced in a study of tumor and adjacent non-tumor tissue in lung cancer. TCRdb re-analysed the multiplex PCR reads in MiXCR, keeping a single row per CDR3 protein. The table lists more than 75,000 distinct CDR3 sequences, 80% to 85% of them singletons. Sequencing was performed on lung tumor tissue. Receptor source: a woman aged 50 to 65 with non-small cell lung cancer. Both conserved end residues are trimmed from each CDR3.

j_gene: TRBJ1-5
v_gene: TRBV4-3
CDR3aa: AIRQEIGAGGSNQPQH

j_gene: TRBJ2-1
v_gene: TRBV20-1
CDR3aa: SAIAARGGGLYNEQF

j_gene: TRBJ2-5
v_gene: TRBV29-1
CDR3aa: STGTSVQTQY

j_gene: TRBJ2-3
v_gene: TRBV12-3/TRBV12-4
CDR3aa: VSSLDRAGATDTQY

j_gene: TRBJ1-1
v_gene: TRBV10-2
CDR3aa: SSRDPKTEAF

j_gene: TRBJ2-1
v_gene: TRBV4-3
CDR3aa: ASSQDKSLRQF

j_gene: TRBJ2-1
v_gene: TRBV5-4
CDR3aa: TSRPGLADYNEQF

j_gene: TRBJ1-1
v_gene: TRBV29-1
CDR3aa: SVTVTVNTEAF

j_gene: TRBJ2-1
v_gene: TRBV11-2
CDR3aa: VSSLGHHQQF

j_gene: TRBJ2-1
v_gene: TRBV6-6
CDR3aa: VTARTSDVSVHEQF

j_gene: TRBJ2-1
v_gene: TRBV11-3
CDR3aa: ASSPGLAGGIREQF

j_gene: TRBJ2-1
v_gene: TRBV29-1
CDR3aa: SVDRKVSNEQF

j_gene: TRBJ2-7
v_gene: TRBV2
CDR3aa: VSILDRGAYEQY

j_gene: TRBJ2-5
v_gene: TRBV6-2/TRBV6-3
CDR3aa: ASNDTGGEETQY

j_gene: TRBJ1-1
v_gene: TRBV4-1
CDR3aa: TSSQDLNRGNTEPF

j_gene: TRBJ1-2
v_gene: TRBV20-1
CDR3aa: RARRQGMGGYT

j_gene: TRBJ1-5
v_gene: TRBV6-2/TRBV6-3
CDR3aa: ASNGVPNQPQH

j_gene: TRBJ2-5
v_gene: TRBV11-2
CDR3aa: ASNDAGVESQY

j_gene: TRBJ1-2
v_gene: TRBV28
CDR3aa: PSSYRVNYDYT

j_gene: TRBJ1-1
v_gene: TRBV29-1
CDR3aa: SVMTGTEAF

j_gene: TRBJ2-5
v_gene: TRBV4-3
CDR3aa: ASNQEKGFQETQY

j_gene: TRBJ2-1
v_gene: TRBV6-5
CDR3aa: ANSYNLGGSSYNKQF

j_gene: TRBJ2-3
v_gene: TRBV29-1
CDR3aa: SVGQDGHTRY